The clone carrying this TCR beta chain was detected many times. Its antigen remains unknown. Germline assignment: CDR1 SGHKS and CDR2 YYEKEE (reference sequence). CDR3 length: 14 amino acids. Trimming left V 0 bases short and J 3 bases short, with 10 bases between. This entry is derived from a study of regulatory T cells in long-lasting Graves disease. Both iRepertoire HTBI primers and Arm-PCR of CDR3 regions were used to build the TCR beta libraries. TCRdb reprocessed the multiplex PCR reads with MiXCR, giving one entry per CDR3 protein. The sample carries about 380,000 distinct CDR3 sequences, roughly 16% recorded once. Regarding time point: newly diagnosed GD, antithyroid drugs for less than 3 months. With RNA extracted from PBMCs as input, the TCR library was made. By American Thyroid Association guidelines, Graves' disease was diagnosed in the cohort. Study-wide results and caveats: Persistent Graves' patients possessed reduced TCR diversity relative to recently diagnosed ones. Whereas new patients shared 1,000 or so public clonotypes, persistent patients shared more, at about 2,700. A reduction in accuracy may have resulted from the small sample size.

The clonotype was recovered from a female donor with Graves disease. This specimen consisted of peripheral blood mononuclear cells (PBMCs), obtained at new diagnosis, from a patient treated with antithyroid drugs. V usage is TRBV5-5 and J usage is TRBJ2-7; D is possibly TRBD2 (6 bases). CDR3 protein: CASSLDLEGYEQYF. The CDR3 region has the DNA TGTGCCAGCAGCTTGGATTTGGAGGGCTACGAGCAGTACTTC.